These 21 T cell receptor beta chains were sequenced from one sample in a study of shared clonotypes between healthy human individuals. Using immunoSEQ multiplex PCR, the repertoire was profiled, and TCRdb retains in-frame clones only, with some absent. The sample carries more than 1 million clones, about 80% recorded once. Source material: memory CD4+ T cells from PBMCs. Documented subset: CD45RA-negative fraction. These receptors came from a man between 18 and 35 years old in good health. Some clones in this sample may be carry-over from other donors' samples.

This clone has just a few counts. The V call is TRBV28, the J call TRBJ1-2, with D maybe TRBD1 (6 bases). V was shortened by 8 bases and J by 5 bases, with 15 bases between the two germline ends. The CDR3 contains 13 residues. Germline V gene sequence: CDR1 MDHEN, CDR2 SYDVKM. The CDR3 sequence: CASARGGLYGYTF. The DNA of the CDR3 is TGTGCCAGCGCGAGGGGGGGTCTTTATGGCTACACCTTC.

The chain uses TRBV28 and TRBJ2-7, with D maybe TRBD2 (5 bases). Trimming removed 4 bases at V and 2 bases at J, with 9 bases between. Per the germline V gene, CDR1 is MDHEN and CDR2 is SYDVKM. The CDR3 runs 13 residues. Here the CDR3 DNA reads TGTGCCAGCAGTTCGGAGGTTCCCTACGAGCAGTACTTC. Amino acid sequence: CASSSEVPYEQYF.

This chain links TRBV11-2 with TRBJ1-3; 7 bases map to TRBD1. The CDR3 spans 15 residues. Germline V lookup: CDR1 SGHAT, CDR2 FQNNGV. With V trimmed by 5 bases and J by 0 bases, 4 bases remained unmatched. CDR3: CASSEQGYSGNTIYF. CDR3 sequence (DNA): TGTGCCAGCAGCGAACAGGGGTACTCTGGAAACACCATATATTTT.

This clone has just a few counts. This sequence joins TRBV29-1 and TRBJ1-2; D ambiguous. Germline-derived CDR1 and CDR2 are SQVTM and ANQGSEA. Trimming shortened V by 5 bases and J by 2 bases, and 9 bases separated the two germline ends. The CDR3 has 12 residues. CDR3 DNA sequence: TGCAGCGTTAGAGAGAACAACTATGGCTACACCTTC. Amino acid sequence: CSVRENNYGYTF.

This clone occurred a few times. This chain links TRBV5-4 with TRBJ2-2; D is unclear. Trimming stripped 7 bases from V and 7 bases from J, with 14 bases between. CDR1 and CDR2 (germline): SGHNT, YYREEE (reference sequence). The CDR3 is 13 amino acids. In nucleotides, the CDR3 is TGTGCCAGCGCTCAAGGCTTCGACGGGGAGCTGTTTTTT. Translated: CASAQGFDGELFF.

The chain has TRBV18 and TRBJ2-5; D is unresolved. Per germline, CDR1 KGHSH and CDR2 LQKENI. This CDR3 is 15 amino acids long. Trimming pared 0 bases from V and 0 bases from J, leaving 8 bases between. The CDR3 protein is CASSPPGSYQETQYF. The DNA for the CDR3 is TGTGCCAGCTCACCACCGGGCAGCTACCAAGAGACCCAGTACTTC.

This chain uses TRBV5-1 with TRBJ2-2, with a weak D call TRBD1 (6 bases). This CDR3 spans 14 amino acids. Germline lookup yields CDR1 SGHRS and CDR2 YFSETQ. V lost 3 bases, J lost 3 bases, and 9 bases lay in between. CDR3 sequence reads: CASSYAGDTGELFF. As DNA, the CDR3 is TGCGCCAGCAGCTACGCAGGGGACACCGGGGAGCTGTTTTTT.

The rearrangement joins TRBV2 to TRBJ2-2; D is uncertain. CDR1 is SNHLY, CDR2 FYNNEI, per germline. CDR3 length: 15 amino acids. V was trimmed by 6 bases and J by 1 base, leaving 12 bases between them. The CDR3 bases are TGTGCCAGCAGATCCGGGTCCGGGAACACCGGGGAGCTGTTTTTT. Protein product: CASRSGSGNTGELFF.

The chain joins TRBV29-1 to TRBJ2-1; 10 nucleotides match TRBD2. With V trimmed by 4 bases and J by 5 bases, 2 bases remained unmatched. The CDR3 totals 13 residues. CDR1 is SQVTM, CDR2 ANQGSEA, per germline. The CDR3 region has the DNA TGCAGCGTTGTAGCGGGAGGCCACAATGAGCAGTTCTTC. As protein: CSVVAGGHNEQFF.

Remarks on this clone: A single base separates this from a much larger clone, so it may be a read error. The J gene is TRBJ1-3, the V gene TRBV6-1; D not resolved. Germline V gives CDR1 MNHNS, CDR2 SASEGT. V lost 4 bases, J lost 1 base, and 5 bases lay in between. CDR3 length equals 13 residues. The CDR3 bases are TGTGCCAGCAGTGTAGAGTCTGGAAACACCATATATTTT. It specifies CASSVESGNTIYF.

The V gene is TRBV7-3, the J gene TRBJ2-5; 10 bases map to TRBD2. This CDR3 is 16 amino acids long. Germline V gives CDR1 SGHTA, CDR2 FQGTGA. V was clipped by 1 base and J by 7 bases; unmatched bases: 9. The CDR3 DNA reads TGTGCCAGCAGCTTAAACAGGGCTAGCGGGGGAGGGACCCAGTACTTC. This encodes CASSLNRASGGGTQYF.

The V gene is TRBV18, the J gene TRBJ1-1; D perhaps matches TRBD1 (6 bases). Germline CDR1 reads KGHSH; CDR2 reads LQKENI. The V end was cut by 1 base, the J end by 0 bases, with 12 bases between. This CDR3 is built from 16 residues. CDR3 amino acids: CASSPQQGRMNTEAFF. CDR3 nucleotide sequence: TGTGCCAGCTCACCACAGCAGGGGCGCATGAACACTGAAGCTTTCTTT.

Comments on this clone: Within the sample, other DNA sequences also encode this same CDR3. The chain has TRBV20-1 and TRBJ2-3, with no clear D. The CDR3 is made up of 11 amino acids. Trimming stripped 5 bases from V and 6 bases from J, with 9 bases between. CDR1 and CDR2 (germline): DFQATT, SNEGSKA (reference sequence). Here the CDR3 DNA reads TGCAGTGCTCTTTCGGTGGATACGCAGTATTTT. Its protein product is CSALSVDTQYF.

With respect to this clone: At the DNA level, this CDR3 is encoded by other sequences in the same sample as well. The rearrangement joins TRBV5-4 to TRBJ2-5; TRBD1 aligns across 7 bases. V lost 4 bases and J lost 2; bases outside the gene matches: 5. Looked up from germline, CDR1 is SGHNT and CDR2 is YYREEE (reference sequence). The CDR3 length is 14 residues. CDR3 loop: CASSPDRAQETQYF. The CDR3 DNA follows: TGTGCCAGCAGCCCAGACAGGGCGCAAGAGACCCAGTACTTC.

The rearrangement joins TRBV4-3 to TRBJ1-1; 8 bases are a match to TRBD1. Germline values: CDR1 LGHNA, CDR2 YSLEER. The CDR3 extends over 14 amino acids. The ends lost 0 bases at V and 7 bases at J; junction bases unmatched: 4. CDR3 loop: CASSQDTGTGEAFF. In DNA, the CDR3 is TGCGCCAGCAGCCAAGATACGGGGACAGGTGAAGCTTTCTTT.

V usage is TRBV6-5 and J usage is TRBJ1-1, with 9 bases identical to TRBD1. The CDR3 sequence is 14 residues long. V shed 6 bases and J 6 bases; nucleotides not matched to a gene: 8. Per germline, CDR1 MNHEY and CDR2 SVGAGI. This CDR3 reads CASRSGTGTPEAFF. CDR3 nucleotides: TGTGCCAGCAGGTCCGGGACAGGGACCCCTGAAGCTTTCTTT.

Points on this clone: This may arise from a read error, as a much more abundant clone is one base away. J is TRBJ2-7 and V is TRBV2, with TRBD1 identical over 7 bases. CDR3 length: 12 residues. Unmatched junction bases numbered 1, after V lost 5 bases and J lost 3 bases. Per the germline V gene, CDR1 is SNHLY and CDR2 is FYNNEI. CDR3 sequence: CASSRQGYEQYF. Here the CDR3 DNA reads TGTGCCAGCAGTCGACAGGGCTACGAGCAGTACTTC.

As regards this clone: This may arise from a read error, as a much more abundant clone is one base away. V gene TRBV7-9 combines with J gene TRBJ1-1; D call uncertain. Trimming removed 5 bases from V and 0 bases from J, with 7 bases in between. Germline V gives CDR1 SEHNR, CDR2 FQNEAQ (reference sequence). This CDR3 comprises 13 residues. CDR3 region: CASSNYLNTEAFF. The CDR3 region has the DNA TGTGCCAGCAGCAACTATTTGAACACTGAAGCTTTCTTT.

The V gene is TRBV5-4, the J gene TRBJ1-4, with a weak D call TRBD1 (5 bases). Germline V lookup: CDR1 SGHNT, CDR2 YYREEE (reference sequence). The V end lost 4 bases, the J end lost 8 bases, and 15 bases lay between the germline ends. This CDR3 region has 14 residues. CDR3 residues: CASSQELRVEKLFF. CDR3 DNA: TGTGCCAGCAGCCAAGAACTCAGGGTGGAAAAACTGTTTTTT.

This chain joins TRBV4-2 and TRBJ2-7; TRBD2 matches at 7 bases. The CDR3 has 16 residues. The trim removed 0 bases at V and 4 bases at J, leaving 9 bases unmatched. Germline CDR1 and CDR2: LGHNA and YNFKEQ. The CDR3 here is CASSQDSGGGGYEQYF. DNA for the CDR3: TGTGCCAGCAGCCAAGATTCAGGTGGGGGGGGTTACGAGCAGTACTTC.

The genes are TRBV7-6 and TRBJ2-7; no clear D. Germline V lookup: CDR1 SGHVS, CDR2 FNYEAQ. The CDR3 has 13 amino acids. Trimming stripped 1 base from V and 3 bases from J, with 7 bases between. CDR3 loop: CASSLDSHYEQYF. Written as DNA, the CDR3 is TGTGCCAGCAGCTTAGATTCCCACTACGAGCAGTACTTC.